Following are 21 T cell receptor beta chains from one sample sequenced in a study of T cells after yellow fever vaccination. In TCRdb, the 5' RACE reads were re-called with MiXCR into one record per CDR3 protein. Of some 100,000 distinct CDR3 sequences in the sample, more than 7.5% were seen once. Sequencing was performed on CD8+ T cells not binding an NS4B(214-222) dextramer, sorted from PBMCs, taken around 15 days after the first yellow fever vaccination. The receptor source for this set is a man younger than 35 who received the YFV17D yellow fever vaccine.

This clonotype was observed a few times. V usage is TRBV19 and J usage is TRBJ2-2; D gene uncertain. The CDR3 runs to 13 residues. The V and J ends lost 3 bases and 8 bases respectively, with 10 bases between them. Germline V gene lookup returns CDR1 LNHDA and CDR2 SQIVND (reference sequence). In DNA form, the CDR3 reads TGTGCCAGTAGTATGAGTTGGGTTGGGGAGCTGTTTTTT. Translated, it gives CASSMSWVGELFF.

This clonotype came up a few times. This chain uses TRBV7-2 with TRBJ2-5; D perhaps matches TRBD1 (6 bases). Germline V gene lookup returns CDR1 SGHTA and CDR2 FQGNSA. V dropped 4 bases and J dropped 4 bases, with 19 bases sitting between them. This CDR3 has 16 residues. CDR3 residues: CASSSPLGSGVETQYF. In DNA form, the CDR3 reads TGTGCCAGCAGCTCGCCCCTCGGTTCAGGGGTAGAGACCCAGTACTTC.

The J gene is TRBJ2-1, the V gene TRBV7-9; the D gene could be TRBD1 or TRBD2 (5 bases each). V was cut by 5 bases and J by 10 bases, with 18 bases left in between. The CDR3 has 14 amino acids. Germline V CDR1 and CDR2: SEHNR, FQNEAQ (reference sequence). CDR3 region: CASSQGVSPGEQFF. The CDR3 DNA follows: TGTGCCAGCAGCCAGGGAGTTTCACCAGGGGAGCAGTTCTTC.

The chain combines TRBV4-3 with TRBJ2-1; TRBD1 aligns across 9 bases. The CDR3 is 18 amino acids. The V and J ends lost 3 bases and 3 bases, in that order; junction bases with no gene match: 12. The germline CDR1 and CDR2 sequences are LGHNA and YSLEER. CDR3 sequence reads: CASSHGPGTGPNYNEQFF. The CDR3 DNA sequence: TGCGCCAGCAGCCATGGTCCCGGGACAGGGCCCAACTACAATGAGCAGTTCTTC.

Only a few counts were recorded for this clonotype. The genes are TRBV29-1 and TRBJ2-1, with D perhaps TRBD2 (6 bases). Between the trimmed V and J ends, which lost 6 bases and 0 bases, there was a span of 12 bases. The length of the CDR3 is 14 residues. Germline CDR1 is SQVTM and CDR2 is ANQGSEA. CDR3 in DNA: TGCAGCGTCAACGGGGGAAGCTCCTACAATGAGCAGTTCTTC. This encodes CSVNGGSSYNEQFF.

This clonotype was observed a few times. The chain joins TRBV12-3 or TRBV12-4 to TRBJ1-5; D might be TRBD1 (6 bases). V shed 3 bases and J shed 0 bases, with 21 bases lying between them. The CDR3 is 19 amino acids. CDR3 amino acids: CASSLGTWGPDNSNQPQHF. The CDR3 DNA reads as TGTGCCAGCAGTTTGGGGACATGGGGCCCCGATAATAGCAATCAGCCCCAGCATTTT.

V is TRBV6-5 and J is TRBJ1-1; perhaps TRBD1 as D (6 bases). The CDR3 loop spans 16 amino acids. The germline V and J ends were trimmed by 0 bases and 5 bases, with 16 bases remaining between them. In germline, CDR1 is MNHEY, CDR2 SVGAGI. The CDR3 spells CASSYSGDRPGTEAFF. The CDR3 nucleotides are TGTGCCAGCAGTTACTCGGGCGACAGGCCCGGGACTGAAGCTTTCTTT.

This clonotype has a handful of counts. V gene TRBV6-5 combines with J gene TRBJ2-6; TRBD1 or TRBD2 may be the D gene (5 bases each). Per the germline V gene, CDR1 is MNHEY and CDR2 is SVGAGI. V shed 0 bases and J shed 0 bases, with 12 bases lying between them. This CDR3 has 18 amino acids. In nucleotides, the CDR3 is TGTGCCAGCAGTTACTCACAGGAGGCCGGCTCTGGGGCCAACGTCCTGACTTTC. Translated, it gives CASSYSQEAGSGANVLTF.

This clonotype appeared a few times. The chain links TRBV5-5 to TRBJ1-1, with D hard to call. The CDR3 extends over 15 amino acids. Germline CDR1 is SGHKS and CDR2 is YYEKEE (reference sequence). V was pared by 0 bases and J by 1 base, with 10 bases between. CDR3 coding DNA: TGTGCCAGCAGCTTGGGTGGTGGTGCGAACACTGAAGCTTTCTTT. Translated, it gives CASSLGGGANTEAFF.

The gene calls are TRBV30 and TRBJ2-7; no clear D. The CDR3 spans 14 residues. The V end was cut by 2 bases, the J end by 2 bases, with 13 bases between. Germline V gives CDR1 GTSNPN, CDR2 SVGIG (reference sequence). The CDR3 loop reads CAWSPHGSTYEQYF. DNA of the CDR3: TGTGCCTGGAGTCCACACGGTAGCACCTACGAGCAGTACTTC.

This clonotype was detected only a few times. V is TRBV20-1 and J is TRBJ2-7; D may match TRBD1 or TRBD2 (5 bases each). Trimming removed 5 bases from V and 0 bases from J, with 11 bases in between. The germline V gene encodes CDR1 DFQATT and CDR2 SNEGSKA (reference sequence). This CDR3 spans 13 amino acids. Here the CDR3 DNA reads TGCAGTGCTCCCGACGGGGCCTCCTACGAGCAGTACTTC. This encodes CSAPDGASYEQYF.

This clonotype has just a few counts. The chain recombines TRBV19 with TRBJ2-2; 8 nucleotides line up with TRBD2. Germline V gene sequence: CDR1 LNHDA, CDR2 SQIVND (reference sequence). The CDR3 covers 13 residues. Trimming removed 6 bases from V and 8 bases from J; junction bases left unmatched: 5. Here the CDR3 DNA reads TGTGCCAGTAGCCCGGGGGGGGCTGGGGAGCTGTTTTTT. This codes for CASSPGGAGELFF. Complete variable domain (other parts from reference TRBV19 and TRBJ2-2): DGGITQSPKYLFRKEGQNVTLSCEQNLNHDAMYWYRQDPGQGLRLIYYSQIVNDFQKGDIAEGYSVSREKKESFPLTVTSAQKNPTAFYLCASSPGGAGELFFGEGSRLTVL.

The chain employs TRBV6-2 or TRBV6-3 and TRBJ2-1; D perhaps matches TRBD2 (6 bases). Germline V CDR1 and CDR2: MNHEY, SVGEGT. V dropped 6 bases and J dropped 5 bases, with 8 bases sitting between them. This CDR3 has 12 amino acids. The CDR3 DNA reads TGTGCCAGCAGCCCGGGGGACAATGAGCAGTTCTTC. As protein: CASSPGDNEQFF.

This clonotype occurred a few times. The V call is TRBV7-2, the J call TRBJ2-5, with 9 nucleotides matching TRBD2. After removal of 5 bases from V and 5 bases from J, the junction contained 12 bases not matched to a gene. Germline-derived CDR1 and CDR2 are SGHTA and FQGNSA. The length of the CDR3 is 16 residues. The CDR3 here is CASSTLAGVVPETQYF. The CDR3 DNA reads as TGTGCCAGCAGCACCTTAGCGGGGGTGGTCCCCGAGACCCAGTACTTC.

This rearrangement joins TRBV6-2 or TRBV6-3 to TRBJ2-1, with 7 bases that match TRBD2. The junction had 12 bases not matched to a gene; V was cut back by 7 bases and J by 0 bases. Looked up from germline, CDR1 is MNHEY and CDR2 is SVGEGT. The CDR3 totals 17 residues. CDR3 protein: CASNREAGMTSYNEQFF. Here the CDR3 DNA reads TGTGCCAGCAACCGGGAGGCGGGGATGACCTCCTACAATGAGCAGTTCTTC.

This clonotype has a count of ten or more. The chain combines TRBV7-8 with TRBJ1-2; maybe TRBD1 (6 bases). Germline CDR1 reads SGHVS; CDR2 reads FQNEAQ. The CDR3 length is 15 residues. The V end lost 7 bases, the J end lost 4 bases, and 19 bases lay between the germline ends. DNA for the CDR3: TGTGCCAGCAACGAGGGGGGCAGGGGCCTCTATGGCTACACCTTC. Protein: CASNEGGRGLYGYTF. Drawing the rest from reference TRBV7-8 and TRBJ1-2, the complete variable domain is GAGVSQSPRYKVAKRGQDVALRCDPISGHVSLFWYQQALGQGPEFLTYFQNEAQLDKSGLPSDRFFAERPEGSVSTLKIQRTQQEDSAVYLCASNEGGRGLYGYTFGSGTRLTVV.

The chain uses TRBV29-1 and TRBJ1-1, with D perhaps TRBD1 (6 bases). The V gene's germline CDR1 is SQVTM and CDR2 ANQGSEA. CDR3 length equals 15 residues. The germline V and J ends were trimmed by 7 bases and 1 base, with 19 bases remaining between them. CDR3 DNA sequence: TGCAGCGCCTCCCCCGGGGGCGGGTGGAACACTGAAGCTTTCTTT. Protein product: CSASPGGGWNTEAFF.

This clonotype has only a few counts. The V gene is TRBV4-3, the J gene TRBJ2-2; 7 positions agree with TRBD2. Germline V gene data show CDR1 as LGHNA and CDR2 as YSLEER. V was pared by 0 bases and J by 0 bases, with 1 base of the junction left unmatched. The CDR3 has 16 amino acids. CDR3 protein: CASSQDLAANTGELFF. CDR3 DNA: TGCGCCAGCAGCCAAGATCTAGCGGCGAACACCGGGGAGCTGTTTTTT.

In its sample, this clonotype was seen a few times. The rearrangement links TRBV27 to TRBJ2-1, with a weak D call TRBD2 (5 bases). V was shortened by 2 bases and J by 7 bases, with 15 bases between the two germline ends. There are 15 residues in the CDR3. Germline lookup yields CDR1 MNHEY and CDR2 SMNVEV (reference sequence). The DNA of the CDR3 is TGTGCCAGCAGTTTAGGGGTCCGAACGGGGAATGAGCAGTTCTTC. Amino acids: CASSLGVRTGNEQFF.

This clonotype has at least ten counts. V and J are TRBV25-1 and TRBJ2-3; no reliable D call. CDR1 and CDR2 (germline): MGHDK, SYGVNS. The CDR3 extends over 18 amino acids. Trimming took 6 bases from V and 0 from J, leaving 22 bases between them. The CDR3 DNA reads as TGTGCCAGCAGCCGTGGTCAGGTATACCGAAAAAGCACAGATACGCAGTATTTT. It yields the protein CASSRGQVYRKSTDTQYF.

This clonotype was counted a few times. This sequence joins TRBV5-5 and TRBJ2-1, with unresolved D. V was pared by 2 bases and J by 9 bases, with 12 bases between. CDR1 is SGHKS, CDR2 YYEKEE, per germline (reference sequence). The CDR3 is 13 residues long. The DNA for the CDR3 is TGTGCCAGCAGCTTTGCCCTTAGGGTTGAGCAGTTCTTC. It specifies CASSFALRVEQFF.